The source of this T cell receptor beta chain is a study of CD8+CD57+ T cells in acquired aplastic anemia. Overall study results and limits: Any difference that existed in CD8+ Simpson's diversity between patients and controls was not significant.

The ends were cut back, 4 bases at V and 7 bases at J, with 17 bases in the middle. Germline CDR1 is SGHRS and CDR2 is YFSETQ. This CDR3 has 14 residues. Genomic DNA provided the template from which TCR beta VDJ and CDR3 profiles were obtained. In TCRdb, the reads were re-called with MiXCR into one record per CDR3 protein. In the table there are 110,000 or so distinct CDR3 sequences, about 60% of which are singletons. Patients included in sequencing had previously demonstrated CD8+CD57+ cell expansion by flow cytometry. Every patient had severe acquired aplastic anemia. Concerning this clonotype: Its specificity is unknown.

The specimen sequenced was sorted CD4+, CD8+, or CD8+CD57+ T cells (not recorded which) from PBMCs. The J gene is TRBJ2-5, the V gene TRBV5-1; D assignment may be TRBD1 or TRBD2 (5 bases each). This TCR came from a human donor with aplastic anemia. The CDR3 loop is CASSRDPERGTQYF. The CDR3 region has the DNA TGCGCCAGCAGCCGGGACCCAGAGAGGGGGACCCAGTACTTC.